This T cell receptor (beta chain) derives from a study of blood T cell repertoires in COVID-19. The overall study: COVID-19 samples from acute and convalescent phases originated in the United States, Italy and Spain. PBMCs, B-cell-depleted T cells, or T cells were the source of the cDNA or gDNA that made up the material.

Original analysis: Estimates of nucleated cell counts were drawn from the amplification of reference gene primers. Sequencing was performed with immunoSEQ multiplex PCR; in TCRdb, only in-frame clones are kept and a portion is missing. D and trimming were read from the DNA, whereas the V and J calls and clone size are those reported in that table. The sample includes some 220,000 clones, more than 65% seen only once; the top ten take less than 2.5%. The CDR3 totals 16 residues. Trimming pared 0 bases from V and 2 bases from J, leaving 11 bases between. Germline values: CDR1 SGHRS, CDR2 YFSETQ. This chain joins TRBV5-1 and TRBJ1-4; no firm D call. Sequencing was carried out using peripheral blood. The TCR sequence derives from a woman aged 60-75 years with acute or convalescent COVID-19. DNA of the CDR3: TGCGCCAGCAGCTTGGGGAGAGTGTGGACTAATGAAAAACTGTTTTTT. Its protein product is CASSLGRVWTNEKLFF.